What follows are 9 T cell receptor beta chains derived from one specimen sequenced in a study of blood T cells in healthy people across ages. Next came a second PCR, run for about 7 to 12 cycles, which used a sample-barcoded 5' primer along with a J-beta primer mix. TCRdb independently ran MiXCR on the 5' RACE reads; one entry per CDR3 protein. Among some 900,000 distinct CDR3 sequences listed, roughly 43% were seen once. Specimen: blood. The receptors shown here come from a man under 40 in good health.

DNA for the CDR3: TGTGCCAGCAGCCAAGCAGGGCTCAACAATGAGCAGTACTTC. It codes for CASSQAGLNNEQYF. The gene calls are TRBV3-1 and TRBJ2-5; the D gene is possibly TRBD1 (5 bases). There are 14 residues in the CDR3. Germline-derived CDR1 and CDR2 are LGHDT and YNNKEL (reference sequence). Trimming removed 1 base at V and 11 bases at J, with 17 bases between.

This clonotype came up a few times. The rearrangement joins TRBV29-1 to TRBJ1-2, with a possible D match to TRBD1 (6 bases). V was clipped by 7 bases and J by 7 bases, with 19 bases between them. CDR3 length: 13 amino acids. Per germline, CDR1 SQVTM and CDR2 ANQGSEA. In DNA form, the CDR3 reads TGCAGCGCAAAGACAGGCCCGGAGAGTGGCTACACCTTC. Amino acid sequence: CSAKTGPESGYTF.

This clonotype was observed a handful of times. The genes are TRBV20-1 and TRBJ1-1, with TRBD1 identical over 8 bases. CDR1 and CDR2 (germline): DFQATT, SNEGSKA (reference sequence). Germline trimming cut 6 bases from V and 7 bases from J; bases unmatched to any gene: 13. The CDR3 is made up of 14 amino acids. CDR3 bases: TGCAGTGCCGCGACAGGGGTCCTCATCCATGAAGCTTTCTTT. Its protein product is CSAATGVLIHEAFF.

This clonotype has just a few counts. The chain carries TRBV3-1 and TRBJ1-1; no reliable D call. The CDR3 length is 16 residues. The germline V and J ends were trimmed by 2 bases and 4 bases, with 17 bases remaining between them. The germline CDR1 and CDR2 sequences are LGHDT and YNNKEL (reference sequence). CDR3 DNA sequence: TGTGCCAGCAGCCAAACCGGGAAAGATTTTCGCACTGAAGCTTTCTTT. The encoded protein is CASSQTGKDFRTEAFF.

V and J are TRBV4-1 and TRBJ2-2; 8 bases map to TRBD1. In germline, CDR1 is MGHRA, CDR2 YSYEKL. The CDR3 extends over 16 amino acids. Unmatched junction bases numbered 6, after V lost 5 bases and J lost 1 base. DNA of the CDR3: TGCGCCAGCAGCTCCGACAGGGGCTTGAACACCGGGGAGCTGTTTTTT. Protein product: CASSSDRGLNTGELFF.

The chain uses TRBV20-1 and TRBJ2-7; TRBD2 might be the D (5 bases). Germline V lookup: CDR1 DFQATT, CDR2 SNEGSKA (reference sequence). The CDR3 spans 14 residues. The V end lost 4 bases, the J end lost 0 bases, and 13 bases lay between the germline ends. This CDR3 is CSAMSGGNSYEQYF. CDR3 in DNA: TGCAGTGCTATGAGCGGTGGGAACTCCTACGAGCAGTACTTC.

This clonotype has only one observation. The V gene is TRBV27, the J gene TRBJ2-5; the D gene is possibly TRBD2 (5 bases). The CDR3 runs 14 residues. V dropped 5 bases and J dropped 5 bases, with 15 bases sitting between them. Germline CDR1 MNHEY, CDR2 SMNVEV (reference sequence). The CDR3 sequence: CASSPGDRRETQYF. In nucleotides, the CDR3 is TGTGCCAGCAGTCCCGGGGATAGAAGGGAGACCCAGTACTTC.

The chain uses TRBV15 and TRBJ2-5; the D gene is possibly TRBD1 (6 bases). This CDR3 has 15 amino acids. The V and J ends lost 3 bases and 7 bases respectively, with 18 bases between them. The germline V gene encodes CDR1 LNHNV and CDR2 YYDKDF (reference sequence). The CDR3, as DNA: TGTGCCACCAGCAGCATGACAGGCCCGAAGATGACCCAGTACTTC. It is translated as CATSSMTGPKMTQYF.

This clonotype was observed a few times. The chain employs TRBV29-1 and TRBJ2-5; tentatively, D is TRBD1 (6 bases). The V end was cut by 6 bases, the J end by 1 base, with 15 bases between. The CDR3 is made up of 14 amino acids. Germline values: CDR1 SQVTM, CDR2 ANQGSEA. In DNA form, the CDR3 reads TGCAGCGTCTTACAGTGGGGGCCCCAAGAGACCCAGTACTTC. Residues: CSVLQWGPQETQYF.